This T cell receptor (beta chain) derives from a study of siplizumab effects on memory and regulatory T cells. Findings and limits, study-wide: A minor fraction of alloreactive clones, and no more, mapped to unstimulated subsets. Naive T cells looked more diverse than memory cells and looked like major alloresponse contributors.

To note about this clone: Its antigen remains unidentified.

TCRdb keeps only in-frame clones here, not all; method: immunoSEQ multiplex PCR. The sample has over 100,000 clones, 90% to 95% seen once. The germline V gene has CDR1 GTSNPN and CDR2 SVGIG (reference sequence). This CDR3 contains 13 residues. Trimming pared 2 bases from V and 8 bases from J, leaving 15 bases between. The source of this sequence is a human donor in good health. The V gene is TRBV30, the J gene TRBJ1-2; the D is unclear. Sequenced material: CD4+ T cells sorted from blood. The CDR3 DNA sequence: TGTGCCTGGAGTAGTCGGCGGGGTGAAGGCTACACCTTC. Its protein product is CAWSSRRGEGYTF.